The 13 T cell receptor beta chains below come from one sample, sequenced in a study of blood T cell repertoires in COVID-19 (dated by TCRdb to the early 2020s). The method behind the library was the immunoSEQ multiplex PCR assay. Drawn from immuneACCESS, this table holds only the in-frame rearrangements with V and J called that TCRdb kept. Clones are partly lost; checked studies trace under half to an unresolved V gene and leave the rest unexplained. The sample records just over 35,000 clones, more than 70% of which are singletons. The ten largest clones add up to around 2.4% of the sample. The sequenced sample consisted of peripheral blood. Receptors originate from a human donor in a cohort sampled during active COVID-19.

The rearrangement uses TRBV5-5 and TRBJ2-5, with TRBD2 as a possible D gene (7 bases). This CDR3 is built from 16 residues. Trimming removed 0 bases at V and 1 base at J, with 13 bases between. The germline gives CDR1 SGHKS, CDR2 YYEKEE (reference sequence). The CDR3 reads CASSLGGGGSQETQYF. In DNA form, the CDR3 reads TGTGCCAGCAGCTTGGGGGGCGGGGGCTCCCAAGAGACCCAGTACTTC. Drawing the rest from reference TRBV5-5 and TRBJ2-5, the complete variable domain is DAGVTQSPTHLIKTRGQQVTLRCSPISGHKSVSWYQQVLGQGPQFIFQYYEKEERGRGNFPDRFSARQFPNYSSELNVNALLLGDSALYLCASSLGGGGSQETQYFGPGTRLLVL.

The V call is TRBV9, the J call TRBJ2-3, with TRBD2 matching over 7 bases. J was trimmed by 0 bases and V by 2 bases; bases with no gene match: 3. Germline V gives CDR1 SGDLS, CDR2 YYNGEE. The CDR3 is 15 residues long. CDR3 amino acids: CASSVLAASTDTQYF. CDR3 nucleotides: TGTGCCAGCAGCGTCCTAGCGGCTAGCACAGATACGCAGTATTTT. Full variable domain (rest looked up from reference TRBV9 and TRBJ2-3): DSGVTQTPKHLITATGQRVTLRCSPRSGDLSVYWYQQSLDQGLQFLIQYYNGEERAKGNILERFSAQQFPDLHSELNLSSLELGDSALYFCASSVLAASTDTQYFGPGTRLTVL.

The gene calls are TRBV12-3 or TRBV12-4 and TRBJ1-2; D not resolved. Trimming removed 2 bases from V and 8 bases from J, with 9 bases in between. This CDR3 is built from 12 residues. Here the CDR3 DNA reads TGTGCCAGCAGTTTAAGTCCGGGGGGCTACACCTTC. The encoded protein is CASSLSPGGYTF.

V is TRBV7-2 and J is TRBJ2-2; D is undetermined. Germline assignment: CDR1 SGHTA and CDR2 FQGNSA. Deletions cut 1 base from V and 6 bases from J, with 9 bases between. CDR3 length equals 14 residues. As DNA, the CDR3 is TGTGCCAGCAGCTTAGGGCAGGTATCCGGGGAGCTGTTTTTT. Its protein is CASSLGQVSGELFF.

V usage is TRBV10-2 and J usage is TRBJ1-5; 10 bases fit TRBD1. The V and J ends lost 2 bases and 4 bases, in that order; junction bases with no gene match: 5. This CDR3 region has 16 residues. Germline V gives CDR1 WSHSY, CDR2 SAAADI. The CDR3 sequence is CASSEAGTGENQPQHF. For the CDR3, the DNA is TGCGCCAGCAGTGAGGCCGGGACAGGGGAGAATCAGCCCCAGCATTTT.

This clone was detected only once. The CDR3 sequence is CASSAGDSNQPQHF. The CDR3 nucleotides read TGTGCCAGCAGCGCAGGGGATAGCAATCAGCCCCAGCATTTT. The chain employs TRBV7-9 and TRBJ1-5, with D perhaps TRBD1 (6 bases). The CDR3 runs to 14 residues. V shed 5 bases and J shed 0 bases, with 8 bases lying between them. Germline CDR1 reads SEHNR; CDR2 reads FQNEAQ (reference sequence).

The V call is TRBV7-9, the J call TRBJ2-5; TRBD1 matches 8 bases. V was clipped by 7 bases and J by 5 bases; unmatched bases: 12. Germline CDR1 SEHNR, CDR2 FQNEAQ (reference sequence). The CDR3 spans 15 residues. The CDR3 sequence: CASTPGGQARETQYF. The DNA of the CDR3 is TGTGCCAGCACCCCCGGGGGACAGGCTCGGGAGACCCAGTACTTC. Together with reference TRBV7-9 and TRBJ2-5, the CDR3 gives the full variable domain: DTGVSQNPRHKITKRGQNVTFRCDPISEHNRLYWYRQTLGQGPEFLTYFQNEAQLEKSRLLSDRFSAERPKGSFSTLEIQRTEQGDSAMYLCASTPGGQARETQYFGPGTRLLVL.

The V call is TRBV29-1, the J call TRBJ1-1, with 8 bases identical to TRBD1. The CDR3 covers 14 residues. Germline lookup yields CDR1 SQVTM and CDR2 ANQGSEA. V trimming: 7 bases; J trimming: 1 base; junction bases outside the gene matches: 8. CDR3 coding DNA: TGCAGCGCCCCCAAGGACAGGGCGAACACTGAAGCTTTCTTT. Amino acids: CSAPKDRANTEAFF.

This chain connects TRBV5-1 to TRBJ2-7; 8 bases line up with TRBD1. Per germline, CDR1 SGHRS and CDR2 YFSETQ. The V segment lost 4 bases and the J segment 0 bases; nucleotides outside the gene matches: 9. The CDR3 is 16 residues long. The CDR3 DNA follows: TGCGCCAGCAGCCCCTCCGGACAGGGCGTCTCCTACGAGCAGTACTTC. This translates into CASSPSGQGVSYEQYF.

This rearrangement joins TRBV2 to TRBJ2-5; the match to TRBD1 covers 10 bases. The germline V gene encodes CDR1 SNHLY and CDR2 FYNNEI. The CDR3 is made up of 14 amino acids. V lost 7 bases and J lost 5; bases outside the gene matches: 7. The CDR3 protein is CASISGTGVETQYF. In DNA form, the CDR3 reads TGTGCCAGCATCTCCGGGACAGGGGTGGAGACCCAGTACTTC.

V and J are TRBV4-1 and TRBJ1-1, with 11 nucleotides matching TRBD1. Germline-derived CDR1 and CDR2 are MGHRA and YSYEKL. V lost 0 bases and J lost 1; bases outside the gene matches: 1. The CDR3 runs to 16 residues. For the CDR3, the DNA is TGCGCCAGCAGCCAAGAGGGACAGGGGGAGAACACTGAAGCTTTCTTT. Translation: CASSQEGQGENTEAFF.

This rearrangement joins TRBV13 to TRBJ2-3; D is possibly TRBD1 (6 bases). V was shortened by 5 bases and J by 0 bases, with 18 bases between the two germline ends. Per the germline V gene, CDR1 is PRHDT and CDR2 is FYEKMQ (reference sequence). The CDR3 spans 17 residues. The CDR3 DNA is TGTGCCAGCAGCCCCGGCGTCAGGGGCCCTAGCACAGATACGCAGTATTTT. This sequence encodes CASSPGVRGPSTDTQYF.

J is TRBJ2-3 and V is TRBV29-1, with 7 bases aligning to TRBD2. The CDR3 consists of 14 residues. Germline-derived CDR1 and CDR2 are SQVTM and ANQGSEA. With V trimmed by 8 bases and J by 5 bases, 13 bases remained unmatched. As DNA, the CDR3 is TGCAGCTCCCTGGGCGGTCTAGCGGAAGATACGCAGTATTTT. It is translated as CSSLGGLAEDTQYF.